The 27 T cell receptor beta chains below were found in one sample sequenced in a study of radiotherapy plus CTLA-4 blockade in lung cancer. Assay used: immunoSEQ multiplex PCR; TCRdb lists only in-frame clones, some missing. The sample carries about 67,000 clones, 65% to 85% recorded once. Sequenced here: peripheral blood, sampled from a patient treated with radiotherapy plus ipilimumab. The receptor source for this set is a human donor with non-small cell lung cancer whose response to radiotherapy plus ipilimumab could not be evaluated. Some clones in this sample may be carry-over from other donors' samples.

The rearrangement uses TRBV27 and TRBJ1-2, with D perhaps matching TRBD1 (6 bases). CDR3 length equals 17 residues. With 5 bases removed from V and 1 base from J, the gap between germline ends came to 20 bases. CDR1 is MNHEY, CDR2 SMNVEV, per germline (reference sequence). CDR3 region: CASSPLPGGGDNYGYTF. The CDR3 DNA sequence: TGTGCCAGCAGTCCCCTGCCTGGGGGGGGCGATAACTATGGCTACACCTTC.

The gene calls are TRBV28 and TRBJ2-7, with TRBD1 matching over 9 bases. Germline CDR1 reads MDHEN; CDR2 reads SYDVKM. Germline trimming cut 5 bases from V and 12 bases from J; bases unmatched to any gene: 11. This CDR3 contains 13 residues. The CDR3 here is CASSPTGGKAGYF. The CDR3 bases are TGTGCCAGCAGTCCGACAGGGGGAAAGGCTGGGTACTTC.

The CDR3 nucleotides are TGTGCCAGCAGCGCAAGGACAGACTATAATGAAAAACTGTTTTTT. As protein: CASSARTDYNEKLFF. J is TRBJ1-4 and V is TRBV7-9, with D possibly matching TRBD1 (6 bases). CDR3 size: 15 residues. Germline CDR1 reads SEHNR; CDR2 reads FQNEAQ (reference sequence). V dropped 5 bases and J dropped 4 bases, with 14 bases sitting between them.

The V and J genes are TRBV19 and TRBJ2-7; 8 bases line up with TRBD1. CDR1 is LNHDA, CDR2 SQIVND, per germline (reference sequence). Trimming removed 5 bases from V and 2 bases from J; junction bases left unmatched: 5. This CDR3 contains 14 residues. The CDR3 is CASSPGTGPYEQYF. The CDR3 nucleotides read TGTGCCAGTAGTCCAGGGACAGGACCCTACGAGCAGTACTTC.

The gene calls are TRBV2 and TRBJ2-3, with 9 bases that match TRBD1. V was pared by 10 bases and J by 2 bases, with 13 bases of the junction left unmatched. Germline-derived CDR1 and CDR2 are SNHLY and FYNNEI. The CDR3 runs to 16 residues. The DNA of the CDR3 is TGTGCCACCTCCCCTGGGACAGGGCTCCTCACAGATACGCAGTATTTT. This codes for CATSPGTGLLTDTQYF.

Here the CDR3 DNA reads TGTGCCAGCAGTTTGTCCCCCGGCGGAGCCTACGAGCAGTACTTC. Its translation is CASSLSPGGAYEQYF. V is TRBV27 and J is TRBJ2-7; D is unresolved. The CDR3 runs 15 residues. Looked up from germline, CDR1 is MNHEY and CDR2 is SMNVEV (reference sequence). V was pared by 3 bases and J by 2 bases, with 14 bases between.

The chain uses TRBV4-1 and TRBJ2-7; TRBD1 matches at 7 bases. The CDR3 contains 15 residues. The trim removed 5 bases at V and 5 bases at J, leaving 12 bases unmatched. Germline V gene lookup returns CDR1 MGHRA and CDR2 YSYEKL. CDR3: CASSYFRDRGNEQYF. The CDR3 DNA reads as TGCGCCAGCAGCTATTTCCGGGACAGAGGAAACGAGCAGTACTTC.

The chain couples TRBV9 to TRBJ1-6; no firm D call. Germline values: CDR1 SGDLS, CDR2 YYNGEE. The ends were cut back, 1 base at V and 7 bases at J, with 9 bases in the middle. The CDR3 spans 14 residues. CDR3 in amino acids: CASSVSDGNSPLHF. The CDR3 nucleotides are TGTGCCAGCAGCGTATCCGACGGGAATTCACCCCTCCACTTT.

V usage is TRBV5-1 and J usage is TRBJ1-6; maybe TRBD1 (5 bases). The CDR3 is made up of 15 amino acids. Per the germline V gene, CDR1 is SGHRS and CDR2 is YFSETQ. Trimming stripped 0 bases from V and 4 bases from J, with 8 bases between. The CDR3 is CASSLVQGYNSPLHF. The CDR3 region has the DNA TGCGCCAGCAGCTTGGTGCAGGGTTATAATTCACCCCTCCACTTT.

This clone was seen more than once but under ten times. This chain connects TRBV6-5 to TRBJ1-2; 8 bases agree with TRBD1. V dropped 7 bases and J dropped 7; count of bases not matched to a gene: 5. This CDR3 is 12 amino acids long. Germline V lookup: CDR1 MNHEY, CDR2 SVGAGI. The CDR3 is CASTDRATGYTF. The CDR3 DNA reads as TGTGCCAGCACGGACAGGGCGACTGGCTACACCTTC.

This clone came up a few times. This chain links TRBV28 with TRBJ2-5; TRBD2 aligns across 9 bases. The germline V gene encodes CDR1 MDHEN and CDR2 SYDVKM. V was pared by 2 bases and J by 2 bases, with 9 bases of the junction left unmatched. The length of the CDR3 is 17 residues. CDR3: CASSLGGSGGLQETQYF. The DNA of the CDR3 is TGTGCCAGCAGTTTAGGAGGTAGCGGGGGACTTCAAGAGACCCAGTACTTC.

This sequence joins TRBV7-2 and TRBJ2-5, with a tentative D call TRBD2 (5 bases). Trimming left V 4 bases short and J 2 bases short, with 11 bases between. Germline V gene data show CDR1 as SGHTA and CDR2 as FQGNSA. The CDR3 loop spans 14 amino acids. CDR3 sequence: CASSSLDFQETQYF. The CDR3 DNA reads TGTGCCAGCAGCTCCCTGGACTTTCAAGAGACCCAGTACTTC.

V gene TRBV6-5 combines with J gene TRBJ2-7, with D uncertain. Trimming stripped 4 bases from V and 0 bases from J, with 16 bases between. In germline, CDR1 is MNHEY, CDR2 SVGAGI. CDR3 length: 16 residues. The CDR3, as DNA: TGTGCCAGCAGTTCCCTCCCCCCCTCACTCTCCTACGAGCAGTACTTC. Translated: CASSSLPPSLSYEQYF.

The chain joins TRBV14 to TRBJ1-1; perhaps TRBD1 as D (5 bases). With 1 base removed from V and 0 bases from J, the gap between germline ends came to 9 bases. Per the germline V gene, CDR1 is SGHDN and CDR2 is FVKESK. The CDR3 covers 15 residues. DNA for the CDR3: TGTGCCAGCAGCCAAGCCCTGACAGTGAACACTGAAGCTTTCTTT. This translates into CASSQALTVNTEAFF.

The genes are TRBV11-3 and TRBJ2-5, with D possibly TRBD2 on 6 matching bases. CDR1 is SGHNT and CDR2 is YENEEA in the germline V gene. V was pared by 1 base and J by 6 bases, with 21 bases between. CDR3 size: 17 residues. Here the CDR3 reads CASSLGVGRSGRQTQYF. The CDR3 DNA is TGTGCCAGCAGCTTAGGGGTTGGGCGATCGGGGAGGCAGACCCAGTACTTC. The full variable domain, in which reference TRBV11-3 and TRBJ2-5 provide the parts outside the CDR3, is EAGVVQSPRYKIIEKKQPVAFWCNPISGHNTLYWYLQNLGQGPELLIRYENEEAVDDSQLPKDRFSAERLKGVDSTLKIQPAELGDSAVYLCASSLGVGRSGRQTQYFGPGTRLLVL.

J is TRBJ2-7 and V is TRBV6-1; 10 nucleotides match TRBD1. The CDR3 is 12 amino acids. The germline V gene encodes CDR1 MNHNS and CDR2 SASEGT. With 11 bases clipped from V and 4 bases from J, the junction kept 5 bases outside the gene matches. For the CDR3, the DNA is TGTGCCTCCCGGGACAGGGGTTACGAGCAGTACTTC. Translated: CASRDRGYEQYF.

This chain joins TRBV28 and TRBJ1-3; D is unclear. This CDR3 is built from 12 residues. V was trimmed by 6 bases and J by 0 bases, leaving 3 bases between them. CDR1 is MDHEN and CDR2 is SYDVKM in the germline V gene. CDR3 nucleotides: TGTGCCAGCAGCCTCTCTGGAAACACCATATATTTT. This sequence encodes CASSLSGNTIYF.

J is TRBJ2-5 and V is TRBV5-6, with D hard to call. This CDR3 comprises 13 residues. The V gene's germline CDR1 is SGHDT and CDR2 YYEEEE. Trimming shortened V by 4 bases and J by 7 bases, and 14 bases separated the two germline ends. The CDR3 bases are TGTGCCAGCAGCGTGGACGCAGGCATGACCCAGTACTTC. Protein product: CASSVDAGMTQYF. Filled out from reference TRBV5-6 and TRBJ2-5, the complete variable domain reads DAGVTQSPTHLIKTRGQQVTLRCSPKSGHDTVSWYQQALGQGPQFIFQYYEEEERQRGNFPDRFSGHQFPNYSSELNVNALLLGDSALYLCASSVDAGMTQYFGPGTRLLVL.

This clone appeared a single time. V is TRBV28 and J is TRBJ1-1, with D hard to call. This CDR3 is built from 15 residues. Germline V CDR1 and CDR2: MDHEN, SYDVKM. V lost 6 bases, J lost 1 base, and 15 bases lay in between. The CDR3 spells CASRPHLSRNTEAFF. In DNA form, the CDR3 reads TGTGCCAGCAGACCTCACCTTTCCAGGAACACTGAAGCTTTCTTT.

There are a few counts of this clone. V is TRBV7-3 and J is TRBJ2-7; no clear D. The CDR3 totals 13 residues. CDR1 SGHTA and CDR2 FQGTGA come from the germline V gene. The germline V and J ends were trimmed by 5 bases and 4 bases, with 12 bases remaining between them. CDR3 residues: CASSPTGPYEQYF. CDR3 sequence (DNA): TGTGCCAGCAGCCCAACCGGTCCTTACGAGCAGTACTTC. The full variable domain, in which reference TRBV7-3 and TRBJ2-7 provide the parts outside the CDR3, is GAGVSQTPSNKVTEKGKYVELRCDPISGHTALYWYRQSLGQGPEFLIYFQGTGAADDSGLPNDRFFAVRPEGSVSTLKIQRTERGDSAVYLCASSPTGPYEQYFGPGTRLTVT.

This chain uses TRBV6-1 with TRBJ2-5; 7 nucleotides line up with TRBD2. CDR1 is MNHNS, CDR2 SASEGT, per germline. This CDR3 is built from 15 residues. V gave up 10 bases and J gave up 5 bases; unmatched junction bases: 16. The CDR3 sequence: CATPPGAGVRETQYF. Written as DNA, the CDR3 is TGTGCCACCCCCCCCGGGGCGGGGGTTCGGGAGACCCAGTACTTC.

The gene calls are TRBV19 and TRBJ2-7, with TRBD1 identical over 9 bases. The CDR3 is 14 residues long. CDR1 and CDR2 (germline): LNHDA, SQIVND (reference sequence). V shed 3 bases, J shed 3 bases, and the junction held 3 bases outside the gene matches. Written as DNA, the CDR3 is TGTGCCAGTAGTATTAGGGGACAGGGCTACGAGCAGTACTTC. This codes for CASSIRGQGYEQYF.

The chain couples TRBV4-1 to TRBJ2-5; no clear D. CDR3 length equals 13 residues. Germline V gene data show CDR1 as MGHRA and CDR2 as YSYEKL. Trimming removed 0 bases at V and 6 bases at J, with 8 bases between. The CDR3 loop is CASSQEAVKTQYF. The DNA of the CDR3 is TGCGCCAGCAGCCAAGAGGCAGTAAAGACCCAGTACTTC.

The chain uses TRBV6-5 and TRBJ2-1; TRBD1 matches at 8 bases. CDR1 MNHEY and CDR2 SVGAGI come from the germline V gene. V was pared by 0 bases and J by 12 bases, with 10 bases of the junction left unmatched. The CDR3 extends over 15 amino acids. Written as DNA, the CDR3 is TGTGCCAGCAGTTACTCGATTGACAGGGGAAAAAGGCAGTTCTTC. Translated, it gives CASSYSIDRGKRQFF.

The V and J genes are TRBV6-1 and TRBJ1-2; 11 bases fit TRBD1. The germline gives CDR1 MNHNS, CDR2 SASEGT. The CDR3 covers 14 residues. The ends lost 4 bases at V and 4 bases at J; junction bases unmatched: 2. CDR3 residues: CASSVGTGGYGYTF. CDR3 coding DNA: TGTGCCAGCAGTGTGGGGACAGGGGGCTATGGCTACACCTTC.

The J gene is TRBJ1-1, the V gene TRBV5-6, with D hard to call. The CDR3 totals 13 residues. Between the trimmed V and J ends, which lost 4 bases and 1 base, there was a span of 8 bases. The germline V gene encodes CDR1 SGHDT and CDR2 YYEEEE. CDR3 sequence reads: CASSPGANTEAFF. As DNA, the CDR3 is TGTGCCAGCAGCCCGGGAGCGAACACTGAAGCTTTCTTT.

In this sample, this clone turned up once. The rearrangement uses TRBV5-4 and TRBJ2-3; 16 nucleotides line up with TRBD2. Germline values: CDR1 SGHNT, CDR2 YYREEE (reference sequence). This CDR3 has 17 amino acids. V was pared by 4 bases and J by 5 bases, with 7 bases of the junction left unmatched. The CDR3 sequence: CASSPGTSGGALDTQYF. CDR3 in DNA: TGTGCCAGCAGCCCCGGGACTAGCGGGGGGGCTTTAGATACGCAGTATTTT. Full variable domain (missing parts from reference TRBV5-4 and TRBJ2-3): ETGVTQSPTHLIKTRGQQVTLRCSSQSGHNTVSWYQQALGQGPQFIFQYYREEENGRGNFPPRFSGLQFPNYSSELNVNALELDDSALYLCASSPGTSGGALDTQYFGPGTRLTVL.